This T cell receptor beta chain was recorded in a study of T cells in Graves' hyperthyroidism and ophthalmopathy. CDR1 is LNHDA and CDR2 is SQIVND in the germline V gene (reference sequence). The CDR3 contains 16 residues. V gave up 0 bases and J gave up 6 bases; unmatched junction bases: 10. RNA transcripts served as the template for amplifying TCR beta CDR3 regions. Using the HTBI primer set, a first-round RT-PCR was run on the TCR CDR3. TCRdb re-derived calls from the multiplex PCR reads in MiXCR, one entry per CDR3 protein. The sample has hundreds of thousands of distinct CDR3 sequences, about 15% seen once. Concerning this clonotype itself: The antigen is undetermined.

Study observations and caveats: Most thyroid-expanded clonotypes above 0.001 were also found in blood. A model using 13 V-J features told ophthalmopathy apart from stable hyperthyroidism.

Diagnostic assessment was based on clinical symptoms, serum thyroxine and TRAb, thyroid ultrasound and orbital computed tomography. The sequence came from a woman in her twenties or thirties with Graves' hyperthyroidism that later progressed to Graves' ophthalmopathy. Sequenced material: blood. J is TRBJ1-1 and V is TRBV19; 7 bases agree with TRBD1. The CDR3 here is CASSIDPGQWNPEAFF. DNA for the CDR3: TGTGCCAGTAGTATAGACCCGGGACAGTGGAATCCTGAAGCTTTCTTT.